Detailed here is one T cell receptor beta chain. Enrollees, about 18 to 89 years old, lived in 24 US areas. Assignment of participants to cohorts was predicated upon participant-reported clinical history. The entry originates in a study of blood T cell repertoires in COVID-19. Looking at the study overall: PBMCs, B-cell-depleted T cells, or T cells were the source of the cDNA or gDNA that made up the material.

Original handling: Scientists estimated how many nucleated cells there were by amplifying reference gene primers. Sequenced by immunoSEQ multiplex PCR; TCRdb stores in-frame clones only, minus some. V, J and clone size are taken as reported in that table, and D and trimming were inferred from the DNA itself. The sample carries approximately 260,000 clones, around 88% recorded once. Germline assignment: CDR1 MDHEN and CDR2 SYDVKM. Trimming removed 6 bases from V and 7 bases from J; junction bases left unmatched: 8. The CDR3 contains 14 residues. The TCR originated in a woman between 35 and 50 years old with acute COVID-19. V usage is TRBV28 and J usage is TRBJ2-3, with 9 bases lining up with TRBD2. The specimen sequenced was PBMCs or T cells enriched from blood (not recorded which). The CDR3 here is CASSNPGLAYTQYF. For the CDR3, the DNA is TGTGCCAGCAGCAACCCGGGACTAGCATATACGCAGTATTTT. Full variable domain (outside the CDR3, taken from reference TRBV28 and TRBJ2-3): DVKVTQSSRYLVKRTGEKVFLECVQDMDHENMFWYRQDPGLGLRLIYFSYDVKMKEKGDIPEGYSVSREKKERFSLILESASTNQTSMYLCASSNPGLAYTQYFGPGTRLTVL.